These 20 T cell receptor beta chains were all obtained from the same sample, sequenced in a study of cytomegalovirus exposure and HLA in healthy donors. 13 Jbeta primers and 60 Vbeta primers were used for the PCR. Clones were read by immunoSEQ multiplex PCR, and TCRdb kept only the in-frame ones, dropping some. The sample contains approximately 130,000 clones, approximately 77% of which appear only once. The sequenced material came from PBMCs. The receptors originated from a man younger than 30 in good health and CMV-seronegative.

The chain is built from TRBV5-1 and TRBJ2-1, with D tentatively TRBD2 (5 bases). The CDR3 is made up of 14 amino acids. Germline CDR1 and CDR2: SGHRS and YFSETQ. Trimming took 0 bases from V and 9 from J, leaving 13 bases between them. Here the CDR3 reads CASSLEADSGEQFF. Here the CDR3 DNA reads TGCGCCAGCAGCTTGGAGGCGGACTCGGGTGAGCAGTTCTTC.

In the case of this clone: Its ends do not fully match the called genes, so a read error is possible. This chain connects TRBV7-9 to TRBJ2-7; 8 nucleotides align to TRBD1. In germline, CDR1 is SEHNR, CDR2 FQNEAQ (reference sequence). The CDR3 spans 12 residues. The CDR3 protein is CSSTATGEAQYF. The CDR3 DNA is TGTTCCAGCACCGCGACAGGGGAGGCGCAGTACTTC.

This chain uses TRBV6-1 with TRBJ1-2; D might be TRBD1 (6 bases). V was clipped by 5 bases and J by 6 bases, with 19 bases between them. This CDR3 is built from 15 residues. Germline CDR1 is MNHNS and CDR2 is SASEGT. The CDR3 sequence: CASSPRDTALDGYTF. CDR3 nucleotide sequence: TGTGCCAGCAGTCCCCGGGACACGGCGCTCGATGGCTACACCTTC.

The chain recombines TRBV7-3 with TRBJ2-1; 7 bases align to TRBD2. The V segment lost 5 bases and the J segment 3 bases; nucleotides outside the gene matches: 10. The germline V gene has CDR1 SGHTA and CDR2 FQGTGA. This CDR3 spans 16 amino acids. In nucleotides, the CDR3 is TGTGCCAGCAGCCGGAGCGGGACGTCTAACTACAATGAGCAGTTCTTC. Protein: CASSRSGTSNYNEQFF.

This rearrangement joins TRBV7-3 to TRBJ1-1; TRBD1 agrees at 8 bases. V trimming: 6 bases; J trimming: 1 base; junction bases outside the gene matches: 7. Germline lookup yields CDR1 SGHTA and CDR2 FQGTGA. This CDR3 has 15 amino acids. This CDR3 reads CASRPTGAPNTEAFF. The CDR3 nucleotides read TGTGCCAGCAGACCGACAGGGGCCCCGAACACTGAAGCTTTCTTT.

This clone was counted between two and nine times. The chain couples TRBV6-5 to TRBJ2-3; 9 bases fit TRBD1. J was trimmed by 1 base and V by 7 bases; bases with no gene match: 6. This CDR3 spans 15 amino acids. Germline CDR1 is MNHEY and CDR2 is SVGAGI. The CDR3 DNA sequence: TGTGCCAGCACGGGACAGGGAGAGGGCACAGATACGCAGTATTTT. It codes for CASTGQGEGTDTQYF.

This clone appeared many times. The chain combines TRBV5-5 with TRBJ2-1, with 10 bases fitting TRBD2. Germline V CDR1 and CDR2: SGHKS, YYEKEE (reference sequence). The trim removed 0 bases at V and 4 bases at J, leaving 1 base unmatched. This CDR3 comprises 15 residues. The CDR3 sequence: CASSLELAGYNEQFF. CDR3 DNA sequence: TGTGCCAGCAGCTTGGAACTAGCGGGGTACAATGAGCAGTTCTTC.

The V call is TRBV2, the J call TRBJ1-6; no definite D call. Germline CDR1 is SNHLY and CDR2 is FYNNEI. CDR3 length: 13 residues. The V gene lost 6 bases and the J gene lost 6 bases, with 9 bases spanning the gap. The CDR3 sequence is CASRRATNSPLHF. In DNA form, the CDR3 reads TGTGCCAGCAGGAGAGCGACTAATTCACCCCTCCACTTT. Using reference TRBV2 and TRBJ1-6 for the parts outside the CDR3, the full variable domain is EPEVTQTPSHQVTQMGQEVILRCVPISNHLYFYWYRQILGQKVEFLVSFYNNEISEKSEIFDDQFSVERPDGSNFTLKIRSTKLEDSAMYFCASRRATNSPLHFGNGTRLTVT.

This chain connects TRBV9 to TRBJ2-1, with TRBD2 matching 13 bases. The V gene's germline CDR1 is SGDLS and CDR2 YYNGEE. This CDR3 contains 18 residues. The V gene end was trimmed by 4 bases and the J gene end by 0 bases; junction bases not matched to a gene: 7. The chain's CDR3 is CASSSGLAGRSSYNEQFF. DNA of the CDR3: TGTGCCAGCAGCTCGGGACTAGCGGGGAGGAGCTCCTACAATGAGCAGTTCTTC.

The chain employs TRBV25-1 and TRBJ1-1; D may be TRBD1 (6 bases). V gave up 6 bases and J gave up 0 bases, with 8 bases separating them. The CDR3 is made up of 13 amino acids. The V gene's germline CDR1 is MGHDK and CDR2 SYGVNS. Here the CDR3 DNA reads TGTGCCAGCAGGGACAGTTTGAACACTGAAGCTTTCTTT. Translated, it gives CASRDSLNTEAFF. Drawing the rest from reference TRBV25-1 and TRBJ1-1, the complete variable domain is EADIYQTPRYLVIGTGKKITLECSQTMGHDKMYWYQQDPGMELHLIHYSYGVNSTEKGDLSSESTVSRIRTEHFPLTLESARPSHTSQYLCASRDSLNTEAFFGQGTRLTVV.

The chain has TRBV4-1 and TRBJ2-3; D unclear. From germline, CDR1 is MGHRA and CDR2 YSYEKL. The CDR3 has 17 amino acids. The V gene lost 0 bases and the J gene lost 5 bases, with 18 bases spanning the gap. The CDR3 nucleotides are TGCGCCAGCAGCCAAGACCTACGGGTTCCCAGAGGAGATACGCAGTATTTT. As protein: CASSQDLRVPRGDTQYF.

The V call is TRBV28, the J call TRBJ1-1; 9 bases are a match to TRBD1. CDR3 length: 14 residues. V lost 5 bases and J lost 5; bases outside the gene matches: 6. The germline gives CDR1 MDHEN, CDR2 SYDVKM. CDR3 protein: CASSVNRGRTEAFF. The CDR3 bases are TGTGCCAGCAGTGTGAACAGGGGGCGGACTGAAGCTTTCTTT.

The chain is built from TRBV19 and TRBJ2-5; D possibly corresponds to TRBD1 (5 bases). Per the germline V gene, CDR1 is LNHDA and CDR2 is SQIVND (reference sequence). This CDR3 contains 13 residues. V was trimmed by 1 base and J by 5 bases, leaving 8 bases between them. CDR3 in amino acids: CASSIGSGETQYF. CDR3 coding DNA: TGTGCCAGTAGTATAGGTTCAGGGGAGACCCAGTACTTC.

This rearrangement joins TRBV5-1 to TRBJ2-4; a possible D gene is TRBD2 (6 bases). This CDR3 is 13 amino acids long. Germline loops: CDR1 SGHRS, CDR2 YFSETQ. V was cut by 3 bases and J by 5 bases, with 9 bases left in between. In DNA form, the CDR3 reads TGCGCCAGCAGCTCCCCGGGGGAAAACATTCAGTACTTC. Its translation: CASSSPGENIQYF.

DNA for the CDR3: TGCGCCAGCAGCCCGACCCACAGTTTCTCTGGAAACACCATATATTTT. Its protein product is CASSPTHSFSGNTIYF. This sequence joins TRBV4-1 and TRBJ1-3; D is ambiguous. The CDR3 is made up of 16 amino acids. Trimming took 4 bases from V and 0 from J, leaving 13 bases between them. CDR1 MGHRA and CDR2 YSYEKL come from the germline V gene.

Of note for this clone: The junction does not match germline at one end; this may be a read error. The V and J genes are TRBV7-9 and TRBJ1-5; 9 positions match TRBD1. CDR3 size: 14 residues. Germline V gene sequence: CDR1 SEHNR, CDR2 FQNEAQ (reference sequence). As DNA, the CDR3 is TGTTCCAGCAGCGCCACAGGGGGCGGTCAGCCCCAGCATTTT. Translation gives CSSSATGGGQPQHF.

This clone has a handful of counts. The V and J genes are TRBV11-3 and TRBJ2-3, with D tentatively TRBD1 (6 bases). Trimming removed 5 bases from V and 2 bases from J, with 20 bases in between. Germline loops: CDR1 SGHNT, CDR2 YENEEA. The CDR3 totals 17 residues. This CDR3 reads CASSLRKTGSHTDTQYF. CDR3 DNA sequence: TGTGCCAGCAGCCTACGAAAGACAGGTTCTCACACAGATACGCAGTATTTT.

The V call is TRBV5-4, the J call TRBJ2-2, with TRBD2 matching over 12 bases. The CDR3 totals 17 residues. The V gene end was trimmed by 3 bases and the J gene end by 8 bases; junction bases not matched to a gene: 11. Per germline, CDR1 SGHNT and CDR2 YYREEE (reference sequence). For the CDR3, the DNA is TGTGCCAGCAGCTCTTTTCGACTAGCGGGAGAAGCGGGGGAGCTGTTTTTT. Protein product: CASSSFRLAGEAGELFF.

This clone was picked up a small number of times. Other nucleotide sequences from this sample produce the same CDR3. This chain connects TRBV29-1 to TRBJ1-1; no definite D call. In germline, CDR1 is SQVTM, CDR2 ANQGSEA. V was pared by 4 bases and J by 1 base, with 4 bases between. The CDR3 extends over 11 amino acids. CDR3 sequence (DNA): TGCAGCGTTGGACAGAACACTGAAGCTTTCTTT. This encodes CSVGQNTEAFF.

This chain joins TRBV11-3 and TRBJ1-6, with D hard to call. Deletions cut 5 bases from V and 7 bases from J, with 21 bases between. The CDR3 is 17 amino acids. Per the germline V gene, CDR1 is SGHNT and CDR2 is YENEEA. The CDR3 DNA follows: TGTGCCAGCAGCCCCCTAACCGGGGAGATGTACAATTCACCCCTCCACTTT. Protein sequence: CASSPLTGEMYNSPLHF.